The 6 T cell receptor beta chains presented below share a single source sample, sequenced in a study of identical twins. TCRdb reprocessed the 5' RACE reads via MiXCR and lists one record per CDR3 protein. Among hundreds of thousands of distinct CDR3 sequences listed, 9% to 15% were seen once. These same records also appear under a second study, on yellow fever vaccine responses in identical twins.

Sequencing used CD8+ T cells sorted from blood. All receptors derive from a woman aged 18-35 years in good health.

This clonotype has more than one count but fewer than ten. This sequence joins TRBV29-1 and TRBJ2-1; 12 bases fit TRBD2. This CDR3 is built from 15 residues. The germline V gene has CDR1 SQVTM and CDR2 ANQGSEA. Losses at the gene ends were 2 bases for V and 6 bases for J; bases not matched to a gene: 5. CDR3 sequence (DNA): TGCAGCGTTGAATCGACTAGCGGGAGACTCAATGAGCAGTTCTTC. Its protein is CSVESTSGRLNEQFF.

CDR3 coding DNA: TGTGCCAGCAATTCACCTCGACTAGTATCCCAAGAGACCCAGTACTTC. Amino acid sequence: CASNSPRLVSQETQYF. V gene TRBV6-2 or TRBV6-3 combines with J gene TRBJ2-5; the D gene is possibly TRBD2 (6 bases). Trimming removed 7 bases from V and 1 base from J, with 19 bases in between. Per germline, CDR1 MNHEY and CDR2 SVGEGT. The CDR3 contains 16 residues.

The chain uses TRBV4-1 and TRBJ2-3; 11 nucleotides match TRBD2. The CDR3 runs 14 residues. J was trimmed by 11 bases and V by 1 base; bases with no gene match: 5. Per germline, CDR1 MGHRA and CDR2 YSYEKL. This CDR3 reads CASSQVLAGGGQYF. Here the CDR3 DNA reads TGCGCCAGCAGCCAAGTGCTAGCGGGGGGAGGGCAGTATTTT.

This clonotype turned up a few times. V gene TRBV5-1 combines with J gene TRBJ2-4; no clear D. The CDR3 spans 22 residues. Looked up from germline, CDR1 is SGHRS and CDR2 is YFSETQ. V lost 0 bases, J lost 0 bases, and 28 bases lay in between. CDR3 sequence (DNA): TGCGCCAGCAGCTTGGCCGGATTATCACAAATAGGCTGGCAATTAGCCAAAAACATTCAGTACTTC. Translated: CASSLAGLSQIGWQLAKNIQYF.

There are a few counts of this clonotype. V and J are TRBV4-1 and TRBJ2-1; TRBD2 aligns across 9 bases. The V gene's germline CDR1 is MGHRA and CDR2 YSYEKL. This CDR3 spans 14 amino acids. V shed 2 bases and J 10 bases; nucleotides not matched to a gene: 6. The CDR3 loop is CASSQPGLAGEQFF. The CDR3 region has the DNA TGCGCCAGCAGCCAACCGGGACTAGCAGGCGAGCAGTTCTTC.

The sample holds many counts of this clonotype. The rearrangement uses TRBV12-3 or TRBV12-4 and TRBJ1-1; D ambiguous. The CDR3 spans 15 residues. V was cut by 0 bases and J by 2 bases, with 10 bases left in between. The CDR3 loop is CASSLATPTNTEAFF. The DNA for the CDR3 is TGTGCCAGCAGTTTAGCGACGCCGACCAACACTGAAGCTTTCTTT.